This TCR beta chain was captured in a study of shared clonotypes between healthy human individuals. Study-wide context: Per donor, three plates held CD4 naive cells, three held CD4 memory, two held CD8 naive and one held CD8 memory.

Comments on this clone: Its cognate antigen is unknown.

Method: immunoSEQ multiplex PCR; TCRdb's copy keeps in-frame clones and lacks some. The sample lists more than 2 million clones, just over 90% occurring once. In germline, CDR1 is SEHNR, CDR2 FQNEAQ (reference sequence). The CDR3 spans 16 residues. V gave up 5 bases and J gave up 0 bases; unmatched junction bases: 8. Terminally differentiated effector memory CD45RA+ cells were left out of the naive CD8 fraction, which was CD45RO-negative and positively selected for CCR7. Whole-study results and caveats: Larger richness was generally estimated for naive than memory subsets. In the sorted subsets, rarefaction showed sequencing was incomplete despite large depth. Non-shared clonotypes showed lower generation probabilities than clonotypes common to all four donors.

Sequenced material: naive CD8+ T cells from PBMCs. The J gene is TRBJ2-7, the V gene TRBV7-9; 9 positions agree with TRBD1. The TCR originated in a man younger than 30 in good health. Some clones in this sample may be carry-over from other donors' samples. The CDR3 nucleotides are TGTGCCAGCAGCCCCTGGACGGGACAGGGCTCCTACGAGCAGTACTTC. Its translation: CASSPWTGQGSYEQYF. Full variable domain (outside the CDR3, taken from reference TRBV7-9 and TRBJ2-7): DTGVSQNPRHKITKRGQNVTFRCDPISEHNRLYWYRQTLGQGPEFLTYFQNEAQLEKSRLLSDRFSAERPKGSFSTLEIQRTEQGDSAMYLCASSPWTGQGSYEQYFGPGTRLTVT.